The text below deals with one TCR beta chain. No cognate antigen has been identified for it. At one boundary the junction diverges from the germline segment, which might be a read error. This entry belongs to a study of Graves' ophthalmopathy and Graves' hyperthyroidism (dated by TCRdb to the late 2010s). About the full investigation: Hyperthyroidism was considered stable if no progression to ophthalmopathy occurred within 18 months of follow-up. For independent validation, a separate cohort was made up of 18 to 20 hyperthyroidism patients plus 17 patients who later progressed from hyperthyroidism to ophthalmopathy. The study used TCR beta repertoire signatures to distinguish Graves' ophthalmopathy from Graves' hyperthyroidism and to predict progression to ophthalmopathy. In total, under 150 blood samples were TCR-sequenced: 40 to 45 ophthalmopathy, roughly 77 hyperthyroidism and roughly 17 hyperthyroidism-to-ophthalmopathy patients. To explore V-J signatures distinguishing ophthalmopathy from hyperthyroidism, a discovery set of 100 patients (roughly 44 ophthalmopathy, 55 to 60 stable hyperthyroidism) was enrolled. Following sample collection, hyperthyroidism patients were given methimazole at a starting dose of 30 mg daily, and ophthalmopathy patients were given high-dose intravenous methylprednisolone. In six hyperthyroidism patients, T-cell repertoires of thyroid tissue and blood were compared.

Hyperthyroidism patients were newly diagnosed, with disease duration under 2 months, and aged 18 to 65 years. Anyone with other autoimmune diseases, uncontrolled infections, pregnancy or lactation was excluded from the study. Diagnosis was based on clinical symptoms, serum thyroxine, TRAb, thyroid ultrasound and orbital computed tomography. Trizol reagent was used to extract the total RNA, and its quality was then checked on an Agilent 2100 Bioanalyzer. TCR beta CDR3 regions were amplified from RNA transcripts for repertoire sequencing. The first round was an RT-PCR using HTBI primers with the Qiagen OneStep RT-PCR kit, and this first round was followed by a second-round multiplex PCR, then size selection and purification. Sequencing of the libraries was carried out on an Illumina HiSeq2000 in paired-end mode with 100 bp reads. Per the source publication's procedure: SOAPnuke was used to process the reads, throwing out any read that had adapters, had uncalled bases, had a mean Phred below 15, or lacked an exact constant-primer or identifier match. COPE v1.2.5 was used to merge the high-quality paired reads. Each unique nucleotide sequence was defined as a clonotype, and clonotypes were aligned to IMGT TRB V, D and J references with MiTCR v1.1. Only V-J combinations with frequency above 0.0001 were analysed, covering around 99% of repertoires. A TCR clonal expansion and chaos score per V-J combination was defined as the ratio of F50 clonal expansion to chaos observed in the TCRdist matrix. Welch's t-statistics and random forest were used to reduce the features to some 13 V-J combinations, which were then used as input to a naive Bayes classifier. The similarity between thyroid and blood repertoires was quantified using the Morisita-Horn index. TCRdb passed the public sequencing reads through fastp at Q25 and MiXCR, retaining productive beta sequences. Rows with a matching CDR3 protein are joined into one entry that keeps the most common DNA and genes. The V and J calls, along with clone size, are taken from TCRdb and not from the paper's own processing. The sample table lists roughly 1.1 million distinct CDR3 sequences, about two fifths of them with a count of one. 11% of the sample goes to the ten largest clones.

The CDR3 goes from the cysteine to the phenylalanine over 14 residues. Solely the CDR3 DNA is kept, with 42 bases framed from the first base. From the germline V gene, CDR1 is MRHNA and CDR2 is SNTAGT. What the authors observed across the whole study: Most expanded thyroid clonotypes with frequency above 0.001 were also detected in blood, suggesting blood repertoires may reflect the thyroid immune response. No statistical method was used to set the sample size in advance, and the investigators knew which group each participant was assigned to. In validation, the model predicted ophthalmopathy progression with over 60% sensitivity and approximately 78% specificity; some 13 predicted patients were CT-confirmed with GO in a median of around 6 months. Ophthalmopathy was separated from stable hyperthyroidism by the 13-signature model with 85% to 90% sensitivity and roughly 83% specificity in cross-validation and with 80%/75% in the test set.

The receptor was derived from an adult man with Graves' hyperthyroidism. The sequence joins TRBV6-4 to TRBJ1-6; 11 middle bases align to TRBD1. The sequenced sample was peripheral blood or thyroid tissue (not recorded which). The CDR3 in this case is CVSSPRTGGSPLHF. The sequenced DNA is TGTGTCAGCAGTCCGCGGACAGGGGGCTCACCCCTCCACTTT.